This paragraph reports one T cell receptor (beta chain). Its specificity is not known. RNA extraction was followed by reverse transcription into cDNA, which acted as the sequencing template. Using immunoSEQ multiplex PCR, the repertoire was profiled, and TCRdb retains in-frame clones only, with some absent. The data contain around 210,000 clones, roughly 56% of them singletons. The data were taken from a study of CD8+ T cells in alopecia areata. General study results and limits: Higher clonality was seen in lesional scalp than in normal scalp, especially in alopecia totalis/universalis.

Trimming removed 0 bases at V and 9 bases at J, with 10 bases between. CDR1 SGHDN and CDR2 FVKESK come from the germline V gene. The CDR3 is 13 residues long. The receptor was derived from a human donor in good health. Sequencing used CD8+ T cells sorted from blood. This chain uses TRBV14 with TRBJ2-3; D gene uncertain. The CDR3 reads CASSQDIRSTQYF. DNA of the CDR3: TGTGCCAGCAGCCAAGATATTAGATCGACGCAGTATTTT.